This T cell receptor beta chain was obtained from a study of CD8 T cells in ankylosing spondylitis. General study results and limits: In ankylosing spondylitis blood, a motif of roughly eight highly homologous TCR beta variants appeared characteristic. Earlier literature documents some of the motif variants in reactive arthritis synovial fluid and blood. Those disease-linked clones were CD8+; they were also relatively rare in peripheral blood.

Quantitative 5'-RACE with molecular barcodes was used to make the TCR beta libraries. Via MiXCR, TCRdb re-called the 5' RACE reads, giving one row per CDR3 protein. The sample records over 400,000 distinct CDR3 sequences, about 25% being singletons. Remarks on this clonotype: Its antigen is not identified.

This sequence originates from a male donor with ankylosing spondylitis. The material sequenced was blood, either unsorted or a sorted T cell fraction (not recorded which).

CDR3 DNA: TGTGCCAGCAGTCGATTAGCGGGAGCCTACAATGAGCAGTTCTTC. This codes for CASSRLAGAYNEQFF. This chain joins TRBV2 and TRBJ2-1, with 9 bases matching TRBD2. Germline CDR1 is SNHLY and CDR2 is FYNNEI. Unmatched junction bases numbered 4, after V lost 5 bases and J lost 2 bases. The CDR3 runs to 15 residues.